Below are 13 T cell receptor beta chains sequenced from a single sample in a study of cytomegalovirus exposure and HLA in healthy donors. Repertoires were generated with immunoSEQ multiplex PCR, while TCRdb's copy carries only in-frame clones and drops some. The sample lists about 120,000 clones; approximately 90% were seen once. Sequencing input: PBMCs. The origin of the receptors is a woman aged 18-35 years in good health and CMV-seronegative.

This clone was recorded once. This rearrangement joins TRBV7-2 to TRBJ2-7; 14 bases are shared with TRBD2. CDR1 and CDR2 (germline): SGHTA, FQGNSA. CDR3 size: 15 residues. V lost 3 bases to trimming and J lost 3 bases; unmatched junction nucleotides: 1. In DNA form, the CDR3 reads TGTGCCAGCAGCTTGGGACTAGCGGGAGTCTACGAGCAGTACTTC. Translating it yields CASSLGLAGVYEQYF.

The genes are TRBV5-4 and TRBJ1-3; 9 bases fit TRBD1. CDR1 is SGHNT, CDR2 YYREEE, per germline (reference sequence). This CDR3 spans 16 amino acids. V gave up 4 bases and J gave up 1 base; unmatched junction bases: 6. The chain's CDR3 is CASSMTGGDSGNTIYF. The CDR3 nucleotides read TGTGCCAGCAGCATGACAGGGGGTGATTCTGGAAACACCATATATTTT.

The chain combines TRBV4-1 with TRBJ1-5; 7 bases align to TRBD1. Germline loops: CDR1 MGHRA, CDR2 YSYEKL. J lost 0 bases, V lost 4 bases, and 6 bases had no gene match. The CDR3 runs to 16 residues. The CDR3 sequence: CASSLTGWDSNQPQHF. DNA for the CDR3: TGCGCCAGCAGCCTGACAGGGTGGGATAGCAATCAGCCCCAGCATTTT.

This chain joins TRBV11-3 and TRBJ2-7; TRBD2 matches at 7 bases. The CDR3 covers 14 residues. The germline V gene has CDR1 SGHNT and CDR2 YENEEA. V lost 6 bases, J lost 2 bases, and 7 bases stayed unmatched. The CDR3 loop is CASSLDGGTYEQYF. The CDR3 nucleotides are TGTGCCAGCAGTCTCGACGGGGGGACCTACGAGCAGTACTTC.

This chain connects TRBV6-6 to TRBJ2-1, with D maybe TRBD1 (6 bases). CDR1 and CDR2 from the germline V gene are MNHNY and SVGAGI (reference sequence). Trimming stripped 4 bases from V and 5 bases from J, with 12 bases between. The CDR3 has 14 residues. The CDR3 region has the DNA TGTGCCAGCAGTTCCCCCCACAGGGACAATGAGCAGTTCTTC. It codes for CASSSPHRDNEQFF.

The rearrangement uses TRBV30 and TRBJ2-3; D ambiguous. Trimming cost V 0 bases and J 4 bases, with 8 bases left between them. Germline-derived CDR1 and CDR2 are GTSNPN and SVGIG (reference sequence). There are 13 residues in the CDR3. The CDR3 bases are TGTGCCTGGAGTGTACGGGTGGCAGATACGCAGTATTTT. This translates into CAWSVRVADTQYF.

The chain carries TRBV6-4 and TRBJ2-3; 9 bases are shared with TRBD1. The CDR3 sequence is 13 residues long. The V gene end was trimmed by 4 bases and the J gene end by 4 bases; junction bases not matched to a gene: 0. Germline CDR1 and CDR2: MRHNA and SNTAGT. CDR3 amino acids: CASSGQGADTQYF. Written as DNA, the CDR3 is TGTGCCAGCAGTGGACAGGGGGCAGATACGCAGTATTTT.

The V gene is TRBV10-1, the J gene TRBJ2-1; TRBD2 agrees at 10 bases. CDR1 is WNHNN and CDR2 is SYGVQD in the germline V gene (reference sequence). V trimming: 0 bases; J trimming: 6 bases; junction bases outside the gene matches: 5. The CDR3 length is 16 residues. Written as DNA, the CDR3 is TGCGCCAGCAGTGAGTCGAGGGCTAGCGGGAGCAATGAGCAGTTCTTC. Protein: CASSESRASGSNEQFF.

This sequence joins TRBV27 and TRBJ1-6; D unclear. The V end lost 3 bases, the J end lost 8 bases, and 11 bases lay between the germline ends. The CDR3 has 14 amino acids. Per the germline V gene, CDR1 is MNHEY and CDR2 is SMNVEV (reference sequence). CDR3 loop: CASSLGREDSPLHF. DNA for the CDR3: TGTGCCAGCAGTTTGGGTAGGGAGGATTCACCCCTCCACTTT.

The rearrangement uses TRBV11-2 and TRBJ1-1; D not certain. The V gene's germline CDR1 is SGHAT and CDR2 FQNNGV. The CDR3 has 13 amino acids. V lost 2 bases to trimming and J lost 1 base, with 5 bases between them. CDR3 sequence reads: CASSLFGNTEAFF. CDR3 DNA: TGTGCCAGCAGCTTATTCGGGAACACTGAAGCTTTCTTT.

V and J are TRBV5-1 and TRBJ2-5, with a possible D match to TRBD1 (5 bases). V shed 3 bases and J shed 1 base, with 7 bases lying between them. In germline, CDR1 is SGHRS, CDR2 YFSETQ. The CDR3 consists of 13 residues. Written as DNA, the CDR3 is TGCGCCAGCAGCTCAGGGTCCCAAGAGACCCAGTACTTC. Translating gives CASSSGSQETQYF.

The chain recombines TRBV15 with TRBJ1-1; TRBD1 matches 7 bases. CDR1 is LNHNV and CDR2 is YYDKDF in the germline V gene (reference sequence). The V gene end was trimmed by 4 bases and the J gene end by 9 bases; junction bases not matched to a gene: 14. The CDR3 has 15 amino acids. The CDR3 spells CATSNRDRGNPQAFF. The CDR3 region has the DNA TGTGCCACCAGCAACCGGGACAGAGGGAATCCACAAGCTTTCTTT.

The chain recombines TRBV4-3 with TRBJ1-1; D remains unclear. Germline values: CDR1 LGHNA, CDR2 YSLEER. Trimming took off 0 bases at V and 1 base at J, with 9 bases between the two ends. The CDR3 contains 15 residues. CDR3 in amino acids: CASSQDTGENTEAFF. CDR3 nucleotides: TGCGCCAGCAGCCAAGATACCGGGGAGAACACTGAAGCTTTCTTT.